These 20 T cell receptor beta chains came from one sample sequenced in a study of T cells in Graves' hyperthyroidism and ophthalmopathy. RNA transcripts served as the template for amplifying TCR beta CDR3 regions. First-round RT-PCR of the TCR CDR3 relied on the HTBI primer set. TCRdb reprocessed the multiplex PCR reads with MiXCR, giving one entry per CDR3 protein. The table includes around 530,000 distinct CDR3 sequences, about a sixth detected once. The specimen was blood. The receptors derive from a woman aged 18-30 years with Graves' ophthalmopathy.

The V gene is TRBV6-1, the J gene TRBJ2-1; TRBD2 is a possible D gene (6 bases). From germline, CDR1 is MNHNS and CDR2 SASEGT. The length of the CDR3 is 14 residues. V shed 0 bases and J shed 7 bases, with 10 bases lying between them. The CDR3 is CASSEAGGMNEQFF. The CDR3 DNA is TGTGCCAGCAGTGAAGCGGGAGGCATGAATGAGCAGTTCTTC.

This clonotype has a count of ten or more. The rearrangement links TRBV14 to TRBJ1-1; D is unclear. The CDR3 runs to 14 residues. Trimming took 1 base from V and 11 from J, leaving 17 bases between them. Germline V gene lookup returns CDR1 SGHDN and CDR2 FVKESK. Here the CDR3 reads CASSQVGLGIEAFF. The DNA for the CDR3 is TGTGCCAGCAGCCAAGTCGGTTTGGGGATTGAGGCTTTCTTT. The whole variable domain, remainder taken from reference TRBV14 and TRBJ1-1, is EAGVTQFPSHSVIEKGQTVTLRCDPISGHDNLYWYRRVMGKEIKFLLHFVKESKQDESGMPNNRFLAERTGGTYSTLKVQPAELEDSGVYFCASSQVGLGIEAFFGQGTRLTVV.

Ten or more counts support this clonotype. The V call is TRBV6-1, the J call TRBJ2-7, with 7 bases fitting TRBD2. Looked up from germline, CDR1 is MNHNS and CDR2 is SASEGT. With 5 bases clipped from V and 4 bases from J, the junction kept 8 bases outside the gene matches. The CDR3 has 14 residues. The CDR3 here is CASSRRGENYEQYF. In DNA, the CDR3 is TGTGCCAGCAGTCGACGGGGGGAGAATTACGAGCAGTACTTC.

Ten or more counts support this clonotype. J is TRBJ1-2 and V is TRBV12-3 or TRBV12-4; TRBD1 might be the D (5 bases). V was cut by 2 bases and J by 4 bases, with 11 bases left in between. This CDR3 has 14 amino acids. The CDR3 nucleotides read TGTGCCAGCAGTTTAAAGGGGTTCGGCTATGGCTACACCTTC. Translated, it gives CASSLKGFGYGYTF.

At least ten counts were recorded for this clonotype. The V and J genes are TRBV5-1 and TRBJ2-3; D remains unclear. This CDR3 contains 13 residues. The V gene's germline CDR1 is SGHRS and CDR2 YFSETQ. Between the trimmed V and J ends, which lost 3 bases and 2 bases, there was a span of 7 bases. The CDR3: CASSSTLTDTQYF. The CDR3 DNA sequence: TGCGCCAGCAGCTCGACTCTCACAGATACGCAGTATTTT. The whole variable domain, filled in from reference TRBV5-1 and TRBJ2-3, reads KAGVTQTPRYLIKTRGQQVTLSCSPISGHRSVSWYQQTPGQGLQFLFEYFSETQRNKGNFPGRFSGRQFSNSRSEMNVSTLELGDSALYLCASSSTLTDTQYFGPGTRLTVL.

The chain links TRBV27 to TRBJ1-2; D remains ambiguous. The CDR3 is 14 residues long. The germline V and J ends were trimmed by 0 bases and 4 bases, with 9 bases remaining between them. In germline, CDR1 is MNHEY, CDR2 SMNVEV (reference sequence). In DNA form, the CDR3 reads TGTGCCAGCAGTTTATCCGGTCTCGGCTATGGCTACACCTTC. It specifies CASSLSGLGYGYTF.

About this clonotype itself: Mismatch with germline at one junction end may stem from a read error. The chain is built from TRBV6-2 or TRBV6-3 and TRBJ2-1; D unclear. Per the germline V gene, CDR1 is MNHEY and CDR2 is SVGEGT. The length of the CDR3 is 14 residues. The CDR3 region has the DNA TGTGCCAGCAGGCGCGCCCCTACCTACGATGAGCAGTTCTTC. It yields the protein CASRRAPTYDEQFF.

A few counts support this clonotype. This chain uses TRBV19 with TRBJ1-5; D is ambiguous. The CDR3 is made up of 13 amino acids. V was cut by 6 bases and J by 4 bases, with 10 bases left in between. Looked up from germline, CDR1 is LNHDA and CDR2 is SQIVND (reference sequence). The CDR3 nucleotides are TGTGCCAGTAGAGAAGCAATTAATCAGCCCCAGCATTTT. Amino acids: CASREAINQPQHF.

This clonotype was recorded many times. The V gene is TRBV11-3, the J gene TRBJ2-1; either TRBD1 or TRBD2 may supply D (5 bases each). CDR1 is SGHNT and CDR2 is YENEEA in the germline V gene. Trimming cost V 0 bases and J 9 bases, with 12 bases left between them. The CDR3 contains 14 residues. CDR3 bases: TGTGCCAGCAGCTTAGAGGGACCCTCGGGTGAGCAGTTCTTC. This encodes CASSLEGPSGEQFF.

This clonotype was picked up many times. The chain is built from TRBV28 and TRBJ1-5; D remains ambiguous. The CDR3 has 16 amino acids. V was pared by 2 bases and J by 0 bases, with 11 bases between. Germline lookup yields CDR1 MDHEN and CDR2 SYDVKM. The CDR3 here is CASSLRRSYSNQPQHF. The CDR3 DNA reads TGTGCCAGCAGTTTACGTCGAAGTTATAGCAATCAGCCCCAGCATTTT.

This clonotype occurred many times. V gene TRBV20-1 combines with J gene TRBJ1-1; D gene uncertain. CDR1 is DFQATT and CDR2 is SNEGSKA in the germline V gene (reference sequence). Trimming stripped 1 base from V and 0 bases from J, with 9 bases between. The CDR3 length is 14 residues. CDR3: CSARVEPMNTEAFF. In nucleotides, the CDR3 is TGCAGTGCTAGAGTAGAACCTATGAACACTGAAGCTTTCTTT.

This clonotype was detected many times. The rearrangement uses TRBV28 and TRBJ2-1; tentative D call: TRBD1 (5 bases). This CDR3 is 16 amino acids long. Trimming took off 4 bases at V and 5 bases at J, with 18 bases between the two ends. Looked up from germline, CDR1 is MDHEN and CDR2 is SYDVKM. Here the CDR3 DNA reads TGTGCCAGCAGTTCTATCGCAGGGATCGTAAACAATGAGCAGTTCTTC. Protein sequence: CASSSIAGIVNNEQFF.

The V gene is TRBV9, the J gene TRBJ2-1; 11 bases line up with TRBD2. V shed 0 bases and J 9 bases; nucleotides not matched to a gene: 11. In germline, CDR1 is SGDLS, CDR2 YYNGEE. CDR3 length: 17 residues. The CDR3 is CASSVGSSGREFGEQFF. CDR3 DNA sequence: TGTGCCAGCAGCGTAGGGAGTAGCGGGAGGGAATTCGGTGAGCAGTTCTTC.

In this sample, this clonotype turned up many times. The chain is built from TRBV20-1 and TRBJ1-6, with D perhaps TRBD1 (5 bases). CDR1 is DFQATT and CDR2 is SNEGSKA in the germline V gene (reference sequence). The V and J ends lost 3 bases and 6 bases respectively, with 12 bases between them. The CDR3 extends over 14 amino acids. The CDR3 DNA reads as TGCAGTGCTAGCCCGGGACCGCTTAATTCACCCCTCCACTTT. It yields the protein CSASPGPLNSPLHF.

This clonotype appeared a few times. The chain has TRBV20-1 and TRBJ1-5, with D unresolved. The CDR3 is 15 residues long. Looked up from germline, CDR1 is DFQATT and CDR2 is SNEGSKA (reference sequence). V was shortened by 3 bases and J by 0 bases, with 12 bases between the two germline ends. The CDR3 is CSASPGKVSNQPQHF. CDR3 bases: TGCAGTGCTAGCCCCGGGAAGGTTAGCAATCAGCCCCAGCATTTT.

This clonotype occurred a few times. This chain links TRBV27 with TRBJ1-6; a possible D gene is TRBD1 (5 bases). Trimming stripped 3 bases from V and 5 bases from J, with 11 bases between. The germline V gene encodes CDR1 MNHEY and CDR2 SMNVEV (reference sequence). CDR3 size: 15 residues. This CDR3 reads CASSFQGRDNSPLHF. The CDR3, as DNA: TGTGCCAGCAGTTTTCAGGGTCGTGATAATTCACCCCTCCACTTT.

Points on this clonotype: Possible read error: a much larger clone is one base away. This chain joins TRBV30 and TRBJ2-1; D uncertain. Per the germline V gene, CDR1 is GTSNPN and CDR2 is SVGIG (reference sequence). Trimming shortened V by 5 bases and J by 5 bases, and 13 bases separated the two germline ends. The CDR3 is made up of 13 amino acids. The CDR3 DNA reads as TGTGCCTGGTCCACTGTCTTAAACAATGAGCAGTTCTTC. This translates into CAWSTVLNNEQFF.

In this sample, this clonotype turned up a few times. Possible read error: a much larger clone is one base away. The chain employs TRBV14 and TRBJ1-1, with 7 bases fitting TRBD1. Germline CDR1 SGHDN, CDR2 FVKESK. This CDR3 region has 14 residues. Trimming cost V 2 bases and J 1 base; bases outside gene matches: 1. The CDR3 nucleotides are TGTGCCAGCAGCCAATGGACAGGGAACACTGAAGCTTTCTTT. This gives the protein CASSQWTGNTEAFF.

This clonotype has ten or more counts. The genes are TRBV6-5 and TRBJ2-7; D gene unclear. V gave up 2 bases and J gave up 1 base, with 9 bases separating them. The V gene's germline CDR1 is MNHEY and CDR2 SVGAGI. The length of the CDR3 is 14 residues. CDR3: CASSYRTDSYEQYF. CDR3 in DNA: TGTGCCAGCAGTTACCGGACGGATTCCTACGAGCAGTACTTC.

The V and J genes are TRBV7-9 and TRBJ1-6; D remains unclear. There are 13 residues in the CDR3. Germline V lookup: CDR1 SEHNR, CDR2 FQNEAQ (reference sequence). Between the trimmed V and J ends, which lost 6 bases and 6 bases, there was a span of 9 bases. The CDR3 DNA sequence: TGTGCCAGCAGGGCGAGGGCTAATTCACCCCTCCACTTT. Encoded protein: CASRARANSPLHF.